These 30 T cell receptor beta chains were sequenced from one sample in a study of technical replicates of blood from a few donors. This table comes from immunoSEQ multiplex PCR, and its TCRdb copy is limited to in-frame clones, with some not included. The data contain about 100,000 clones, 90% to 97% of them singletons. The material sequenced was T cells isolated from PBMCs. Every receptor here comes from a human donor in good health.

The chain couples TRBV15 to TRBJ1-5, with D maybe TRBD1 (5 bases). The CDR3 covers 13 residues. V was pared by 1 base and J by 7 bases, with 8 bases between. CDR1 is LNHNV, CDR2 YYDKDF, per germline (reference sequence). This chain's CDR3 is CATSRAGGQPQHF. The CDR3 DNA reads as TGTGCCACCAGCAGAGCCGGGGGACAGCCCCAGCATTTT.

The chain recombines TRBV25-1 with TRBJ1-6, with D unresolved. CDR3 length: 14 amino acids. V was pared by 8 bases and J by 7 bases, with 15 bases between. Germline V gives CDR1 MGHDK, CDR2 SYGVNS. This chain's CDR3 is CASGVGARNSPLHF. The CDR3 nucleotides read TGTGCCAGCGGAGTAGGAGCGCGAAATTCACCCCTCCACTTT.

For the CDR3, the DNA is TGTGCCAGCTTCGGACAGGGTAAAGTTTACGAGCAGTACTTC. Amino acids: CASFGQGKVYEQYF. The chain has TRBV18 and TRBJ2-7; 8 bases agree with TRBD1. V lost 7 bases, J lost 4 bases, and 9 bases stayed unmatched. The CDR3 extends over 14 amino acids. The germline gives CDR1 KGHSH, CDR2 LQKENI.

The chain carries TRBV6-1 and TRBJ2-7; 7 bases are shared with TRBD2. This CDR3 comprises 15 residues. The germline gives CDR1 MNHNS, CDR2 SASEGT. Losses at the gene ends were 2 bases for V and 0 bases for J; bases not matched to a gene: 4. For the CDR3, the DNA is TGTGCCAGCAGTGAAAGGCTAGCGGACTCCTACGAGCAGTACTTC. This codes for CASSERLADSYEQYF.

The chain links TRBV6-5 to TRBJ2-5; the D is unclear. V was cut by 0 bases and J by 4 bases, with 9 bases left in between. CDR3 size: 14 residues. Germline CDR1 is MNHEY and CDR2 is SVGAGI. In nucleotides, the CDR3 is TGTGCCAGCAGTTACTCGCCCGGTGGAGAGACCCAGTACTTC. Protein: CASSYSPGGETQYF.

The chain is built from TRBV11-2 and TRBJ2-3; TRBD2 aligns across 13 bases. The CDR3 has 19 amino acids. With V trimmed by 5 bases and J by 3 bases, 14 bases remained unmatched. Germline V gives CDR1 SGHAT, CDR2 FQNNGV. CDR3 sequence: CASSPRLAGGLRSTDTQYF. For the CDR3, the DNA is TGTGCCAGCAGCCCTAGACTAGCGGGGGGCCTAAGGAGTACAGATACGCAGTATTTT.

The chain combines TRBV5-5 with TRBJ2-7, with 12 bases identical to TRBD2. The CDR3 has 16 amino acids. V was clipped by 3 bases and J by 4 bases; unmatched bases: 8. Germline-derived CDR1 and CDR2 are SGHKS and YYEKEE (reference sequence). CDR3 sequence: CASSWGLAGGPYEQYF. The CDR3 bases are TGTGCCAGCAGCTGGGGGCTAGCGGGGGGGCCGTACGAGCAGTACTTC.

The chain employs TRBV6-1 and TRBJ1-2, with D perhaps TRBD1 (5 bases). The germline gives CDR1 MNHNS, CDR2 SASEGT. V lost 3 bases and J 7 bases, leaving 27 bases between the germline ends. The CDR3 is 18 residues long. CDR3 nucleotides: TGTGCCAGCAGTGAGCTCCCCGGGGGGGGGACCCAATGGGGTGGCTACACCTTC. Its protein product is CASSELPGGGTQWGGYTF.

This clone is a singleton in its sample. This chain connects TRBV5-1 to TRBJ1-1; no firm D call. Germline CDR1 and CDR2: SGHRS and YFSETQ. The CDR3 has 14 residues. The ends were cut back, 0 bases at V and 2 bases at J, with 8 bases in the middle. For the CDR3, the DNA is TGCGCCAGCAGCTTGGGAGGGCGAAACACTGAAGCTTTCTTT. This translates into CASSLGGRNTEAFF.

The rearrangement uses TRBV5-1 and TRBJ1-1; 9 bases align to TRBD1. The germline V gene encodes CDR1 SGHRS and CDR2 YFSETQ. The CDR3 has 15 amino acids. The trim removed 3 bases at V and 4 bases at J, leaving 7 bases unmatched. CDR3 sequence (DNA): TGCGCCAGCAGCTGGGGACAGGGAGGGAGCACTGAAGCTTTCTTT. Translated, it gives CASSWGQGGSTEAFF.

V and J are TRBV2 and TRBJ1-1; D remains ambiguous. Per germline, CDR1 SNHLY and CDR2 FYNNEI. The germline V and J ends were trimmed by 4 bases and 4 bases, with 10 bases remaining between them. CDR3 length: 13 amino acids. CDR3 region: CASSGGFSTEAFF. As DNA, the CDR3 is TGTGCCAGCAGTGGCGGGTTCAGCACTGAAGCTTTCTTT.

This clone was counted once. V is TRBV10-1 and J is TRBJ2-7, with 11 bases lining up with TRBD2. Germline V gene lookup returns CDR1 WNHNN and CDR2 SYGVQD (reference sequence). The CDR3 has 14 amino acids. V was clipped by 4 bases and J by 1 base; unmatched bases: 0. The CDR3 region has the DNA TGCGCCAGCAGTGGGACTAGCGGGTCCTACGAGCAGTACTTC. This gives the protein CASSGTSGSYEQYF.

The CDR3 here is CASSLVLAGGSYEQYF. CDR3 nucleotide sequence: TGCGCCAGCAGCTTGGTACTAGCGGGAGGCTCCTACGAGCAGTACTTC. V gene TRBV5-1 combines with J gene TRBJ2-7; 12 bases line up with TRBD2. V trimming: 0 bases; J trimming: 0 bases; junction bases outside the gene matches: 1. The CDR3 length is 16 residues. CDR1 and CDR2 (germline): SGHRS, YFSETQ. The full variable domain, completed using reference TRBV5-1 and TRBJ2-7, is KAGVTQTPRYLIKTRGQQVTLSCSPISGHRSVSWYQQTPGQGLQFLFEYFSETQRNKGNFPGRFSGRQFSNSRSEMNVSTLELGDSALYLCASSLVLAGGSYEQYFGPGTRLTVT.

The chain combines TRBV27 with TRBJ1-6; 9 bases fit TRBD1. CDR1 and CDR2 from the germline V gene are MNHEY and SMNVEV (reference sequence). The V and J ends lost 6 bases and 8 bases, in that order; junction bases with no gene match: 8. There are 15 residues in the CDR3. The CDR3 loop is CASSNRGRDHSPLHF. The CDR3 nucleotides are TGTGCCAGCAGCAACAGGGGGCGCGACCATTCACCCCTCCACTTT.

V is TRBV2 and J is TRBJ2-3, with 9 bases that match TRBD2. Losses at the gene ends were 5 bases for V and 2 bases for J; bases not matched to a gene: 14. The CDR3 loop spans 18 amino acids. Germline V lookup: CDR1 SNHLY, CDR2 FYNNEI. The CDR3 loop reads CASSKPRGSGGITDTQYF. The CDR3 DNA is TGTGCCAGCAGTAAACCTCGGGGCAGCGGGGGGATCACAGATACGCAGTATTTT.

This rearrangement joins TRBV14 to TRBJ2-1; unclear D gene. This CDR3 is 13 amino acids long. V lost 10 bases, J lost 0 bases, and 10 bases lay in between. Germline assignment: CDR1 SGHDN and CDR2 FVKESK. The CDR3 region has the DNA TGTGCCACCCGCCTTAGCTCCTACAATGAGCAGTTCTTC. Amino acid sequence: CATRLSSYNEQFF.

This clone was seen just once. V and J are TRBV29-1 and TRBJ2-1, with 10 bases aligning to TRBD1. Trimming cost V 7 bases and J 8 bases; bases outside gene matches: 14. In germline, CDR1 is SQVTM, CDR2 ANQGSEA. This CDR3 is built from 15 residues. Here the CDR3 DNA reads TGCAGCGCCTTGATCCGGAGACAGGGGGCCGATGAGCAGTTCTTC. It specifies CSALIRRQGADEQFF.

V and J are TRBV4-2 and TRBJ2-5; 7 bases map to TRBD1. The V gene's germline CDR1 is LGHNA and CDR2 YNFKEQ. This CDR3 has 13 amino acids. The CDR3 loop is CTGARGYQETQYF. Here the CDR3 DNA reads TGTACCGGCGCCAGGGGGTACCAAGAGACCCAGTACTTC.

V is TRBV6-6 and J is TRBJ2-7; a possible D gene is TRBD2 (5 bases). The CDR3 has 12 amino acids. Trimming shortened V by 6 bases and J by 5 bases, and 11 bases separated the two germline ends. CDR1 is MNHNY and CDR2 is SVGAGI in the germline V gene (reference sequence). CDR3 sequence: CASSDPEDEQYF. The CDR3 DNA is TGTGCCAGCAGCGACCCGGAGGACGAGCAGTACTTC.

The chain has TRBV7-8 and TRBJ2-3, with D possibly being TRBD2 (5 bases). There are 14 residues in the CDR3. CDR1 is SGHVS, CDR2 FQNEAQ, per germline. The V end was cut by 5 bases, the J end by 1 base, with 10 bases between. DNA of the CDR3: TGTGCCAGCAGCCCATGGACTGGCACAGATACGCAGTATTTT. It encodes CASSPWTGTDTQYF. The complete variable domain, with remaining parts taken from reference TRBV7-8 and TRBJ2-3, reads GAGVSQSPRYKVAKRGQDVALRCDPISGHVSLFWYQQALGQGPEFLTYFQNEAQLDKSGLPSDRFFAERPEGSVSTLKIQRTQQEDSAVYLCASSPWTGTDTQYFGPGTRLTVL.

The chain joins TRBV27 to TRBJ2-7, with D tentatively TRBD2 (5 bases). Trimming took 0 bases from V and 0 from J, leaving 12 bases between them. The CDR3 covers 16 residues. Germline CDR1 MNHEY, CDR2 SMNVEV (reference sequence). CDR3 DNA: TGTGCCAGCAGTTTATCGTCGGCTAGCTACTCCTACGAGCAGTACTTC. The encoded protein is CASSLSSASYSYEQYF.

This clone appeared once. CDR3 amino acids: CASSPWDSFFGNEQFF. The CDR3, as DNA: TGTGCCAGCAGCCCTTGGGACTCATTCTTCGGGAATGAGCAGTTCTTC. The chain recombines TRBV9 with TRBJ2-1; a possible D gene is TRBD2 (6 bases). This CDR3 spans 16 amino acids. Trimming removed 4 bases at V and 7 bases at J, with 21 bases between. Germline V gene sequence: CDR1 SGDLS, CDR2 YYNGEE.

In this sample, this clone turned up once. The junction departs from the called germline gene at one end, perhaps through a read error. The J gene is TRBJ2-2, the V gene TRBV4-1; maybe TRBD2 (7 bases). The germline gives CDR1 MGHRA, CDR2 YSYEKL. The CDR3 runs to 17 residues. CDR3 residues: CASSQVVTGRVTGELFF. The DNA for the CDR3 is TGCGCCAGCAGCCAAGTAGTTACAGGGAGGGTCACCGGGGAGCTATTTTTT.

The J gene is TRBJ2-5, the V gene TRBV7-2, with 7 bases lining up with TRBD2. After removal of 5 bases from V and 0 bases from J, the junction contained 15 bases not matched to a gene. This CDR3 comprises 18 residues. Germline values: CDR1 SGHTA, CDR2 FQGNSA. The CDR3 nucleotides read TGTGCCAGCAGCCGAAACCGGGACTATCGAATACACCAAGAGACCCAGTACTTC. This gives the protein CASSRNRDYRIHQETQYF.

The chain carries TRBV2 and TRBJ1-2; weak D call: TRBD1 (5 bases). The V end was cut by 6 bases, the J end by 6 bases, with 14 bases between. Germline lookup yields CDR1 SNHLY and CDR2 FYNNEI. The CDR3 has 13 residues. Here the CDR3 DNA reads TGTGCCAGCAGGAAGGGCAGGGTCGATGGCTACACCTTC. Translated: CASRKGRVDGYTF.

V usage is TRBV25-1 and J usage is TRBJ2-1; TRBD1 agrees at 7 bases. CDR1 is MGHDK and CDR2 is SYGVNS in the germline V gene. This CDR3 has 18 amino acids. V lost 4 bases to trimming and J lost 0 bases; unmatched junction nucleotides: 12. The CDR3 here is CASSGLEPGQHSYNEQFF. The CDR3 DNA is TGTGCCAGCAGTGGCCTCGAACCGGGACAGCACTCCTACAATGAGCAGTTCTTC.

J is TRBJ2-5 and V is TRBV2; TRBD1 might be the D (5 bases). Germline values: CDR1 SNHLY, CDR2 FYNNEI. Trimming removed 4 bases at V and 5 bases at J, with 11 bases between. This CDR3 region has 13 residues. The CDR3 DNA is TGTGCCAGCAGTGGGGGCGGTGGGGAGACCCAGTACTTC. Residues: CASSGGGGETQYF.

This sequence joins TRBV20-1 and TRBJ2-7; TRBD2 is a possible D gene (6 bases). V was pared by 6 bases and J by 5 bases, with 11 bases between. Germline assignment: CDR1 DFQATT and CDR2 SNEGSKA (reference sequence). The CDR3 is made up of 11 amino acids. In DNA, the CDR3 is TGCAGTGCCCAACCGGGAGACGAGCAGTACTTC. Translated, it gives CSAQPGDEQYF.

This chain joins TRBV28 and TRBJ1-6, with D perhaps TRBD1 (6 bases). Trimming removed 2 bases at V and 5 bases at J, with 10 bases between. This CDR3 is 15 amino acids long. The germline V gene encodes CDR1 MDHEN and CDR2 SYDVKM. The CDR3: CASSLTGQNNSPLHF. CDR3 coding DNA: TGTGCCAGCAGTTTAACCGGACAGAATAATTCACCCCTCCACTTT. Drawing the rest from reference TRBV28 and TRBJ1-6, the complete variable domain is DVKVTQSSRYLVKRTGEKVFLECVQDMDHENMFWYRQDPGLGLRLIYFSYDVKMKEKGDIPEGYSVSREKKERFSLILESASTNQTSMYLCASSLTGQNNSPLHFGNGTRLTVT.

This chain connects TRBV5-4 to TRBJ2-1; 9 bases fit TRBD2. CDR1 and CDR2 from the germline V gene are SGHNT and YYREEE (reference sequence). V shed 2 bases, J shed 7 bases, and the junction held 10 bases outside the gene matches. This CDR3 is built from 16 residues. The CDR3 region is CASSLPSAGGRNEQFF. CDR3 DNA: TGTGCCAGCAGCTTACCCTCGGCGGGGGGGCGGAATGAGCAGTTCTTC.